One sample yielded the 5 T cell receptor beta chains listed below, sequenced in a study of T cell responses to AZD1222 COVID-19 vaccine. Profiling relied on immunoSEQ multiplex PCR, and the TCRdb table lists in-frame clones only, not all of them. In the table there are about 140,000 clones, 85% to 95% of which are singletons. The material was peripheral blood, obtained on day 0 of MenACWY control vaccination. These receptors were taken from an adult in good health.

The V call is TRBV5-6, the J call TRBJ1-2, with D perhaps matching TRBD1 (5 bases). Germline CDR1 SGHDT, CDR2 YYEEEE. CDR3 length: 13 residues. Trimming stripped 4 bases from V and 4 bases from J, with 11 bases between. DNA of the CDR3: TGTGCCAGCAGCCCGCGGGGGGGCTATGGCTACACCTTC. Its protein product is CASSPRGGYGYTF.

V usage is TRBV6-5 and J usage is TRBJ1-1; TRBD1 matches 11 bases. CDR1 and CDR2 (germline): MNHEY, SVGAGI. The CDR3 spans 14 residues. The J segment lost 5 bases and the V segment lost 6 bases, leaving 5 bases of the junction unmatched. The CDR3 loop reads CASRDRGLRTEAFF. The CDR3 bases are TGTGCCAGCAGGGACAGGGGGCTTCGAACTGAAGCTTTCTTT.

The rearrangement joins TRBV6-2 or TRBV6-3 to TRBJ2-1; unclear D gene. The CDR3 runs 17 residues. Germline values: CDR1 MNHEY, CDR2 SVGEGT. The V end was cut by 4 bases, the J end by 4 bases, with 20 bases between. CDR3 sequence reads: CASSSRIVDGAYNEQFF. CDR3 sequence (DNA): TGTGCCAGCAGTTCCCGTATAGTGGACGGTGCTTACAATGAGCAGTTCTTC.

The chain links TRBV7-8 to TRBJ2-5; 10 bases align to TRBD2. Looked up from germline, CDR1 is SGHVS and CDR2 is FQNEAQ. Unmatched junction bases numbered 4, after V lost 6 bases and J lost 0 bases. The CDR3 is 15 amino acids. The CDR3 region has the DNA TGTGCCAGCAGTGAGACTAGCGGGTACCAAGAGACCCAGTACTTC. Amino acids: CASSETSGYQETQYF. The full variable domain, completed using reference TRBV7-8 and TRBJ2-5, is GAGVSQSPRYKVAKRGQDVALRCDPISGHVSLFWYQQALGQGPEFLTYFQNEAQLDKSGLPSDRFFAERPEGSVSTLKIQRTQQEDSAVYLCASSETSGYQETQYFGPGTRLLVL.

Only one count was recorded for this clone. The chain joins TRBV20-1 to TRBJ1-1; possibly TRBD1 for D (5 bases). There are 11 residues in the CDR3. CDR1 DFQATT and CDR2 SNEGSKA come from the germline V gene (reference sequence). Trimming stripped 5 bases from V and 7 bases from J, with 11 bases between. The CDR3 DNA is TGCAGTGCTTCAGGGTTATTTGAAGCTTTCTTT. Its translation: CSASGLFEAFF.